This T cell receptor beta chain was sequenced for a study of blood T cell repertoires in COVID-19. Study-level information: Sites across the United States, Italy and Spain contributed samples from acute and convalescent COVID-19. T cells, B-cell-depleted T cells, or PBMCs supplied cDNA or gDNA.

Sequencing was performed with immunoSEQ multiplex PCR; in TCRdb, only in-frame clones are kept and a portion is missing. The sample records more than 200,000 clones, 80% to 90% being singletons. Germline CDR1 reads KGHSH; CDR2 reads LQKENI. Trimming took 3 bases from V and 9 from J, leaving 6 bases between them. The CDR3 has 11 residues. The chain couples TRBV18 to TRBJ2-1; D is possibly TRBD2 (6 bases). Sample: peripheral blood. The TCR originated in a woman aged 80 or over with acute or convalescent COVID-19. CDR3 protein: CASSPGLEQFF. The CDR3 DNA is TGTGCCAGCTCACCGGGACTTGAGCAGTTCTTC.